Listed here is a single TCR beta chain. Generated by immunoSEQ multiplex PCR, the TCRdb table keeps only in-frame clones and is missing some. The sample yields approximately 90,000 clones, 80% to 95% seen once. Each patient relapsed following autologous stem cell transplantation, and prior brentuximab vedotin exposure differed. These data originate in a study of PD-1 blockade in classical Hodgkin lymphoma. The sample consisted of peripheral blood mononuclear cells (PBMCs), taken before the second cycle of nivolumab. This receptor was identified in a human donor with classical Hodgkin lymphoma.

CDR3 in amino acids: CASSYSRLNTEAFF. Here the CDR3 DNA reads TGTGCCAGCAGTTACAGTCGTCTGAACACTGAAGCTTTCTTT. V usage is TRBV6-5 and J usage is TRBJ1-1; D gene uncertain. Germline V gives CDR1 MNHEY, CDR2 SVGAGI. V was shortened by 2 bases and J by 0 bases, with 7 bases between the two germline ends. The CDR3 consists of 14 residues.